What follows are 20 T cell receptor beta chains derived from one specimen sequenced in a study of Tregs in tolerant kidney transplant recipients. The protocol was immunoSEQ multiplex PCR, while the TCRdb copy is restricted to in-frame clones and leaves out a portion. The sample yields over 25,000 clones, of which the top ten take up around 8%. The material sequenced was CD8+ T cells from blood, taken before the transplant. These receptors originate from a human donor who received a combined kidney and bone marrow transplant.

In the case of this clone: Read sequence stops 3 residues before the CDR3 end, and the germline J gene provides the missing end. V gene TRBV29-1 combines with J gene TRBJ2-3; D gene ambiguous. Deletions cut 3 bases from V and 0 bases from J, with 10 bases between. Germline CDR1 is SQVTM and CDR2 is ANQGSEA. This CDR3 is built from 14 residues. CDR3 bases read: TGCAGCGTTGATCTCGACACCAGCACAGATACG. Translated: CSVDLDTSTDT. The CDR3 in its entirety is CSVDLDTSTDTQYF.

In the case of this clone: The read ends 3 residues early relative to the CDR3; the germline J gene fills the gap. The gene calls are TRBV6-2 or TRBV6-3 and TRBJ2-1, with 9 bases that match TRBD1. Looked up from germline, CDR1 is MNHEY and CDR2 is SVGEGT. The CDR3 is 16 amino acids. V was clipped by 6 bases and J by 6 bases; unmatched bases: 12. This CDR3 is CASRYMGTGTLNEQFF. CDR3 DNA, as far as it was read: TGTGCCAGCAGATATATGGGGACAGGGACCCTCAATGAG.

Turning to this clone: Read sequence stops 3 residues before the CDR3 end, and the germline J gene provides the missing end. The J gene is TRBJ2-6, the V gene TRBV5-1; D perhaps matches TRBD2 (6 bases). The V end lost 5 bases, the J end lost 2 bases, and 8 bases lay between the germline ends. Germline-derived CDR1 and CDR2 are SGHRS and YFSETQ. The CDR3 covers 14 residues. Incomplete CDR3 DNA: TGCGCCAGCAGTGGGGGGACTGGGGCCAACGTC. Protein: CASSGGTGANV. The full CDR3 protein is CASSGGTGANVLTF.

Turning to this clone: The CDR3 end falls 3 residues outside the read, so it is completed with the germline J gene. The V gene is TRBV29-1, the J gene TRBJ2-1, with 7 positions matching TRBD2. Trimming cost V 3 bases and J 2 bases; bases outside gene matches: 7. This CDR3 is built from 15 residues. Germline CDR1 SQVTM, CDR2 ANQGSEA. The CDR3 loop is CSVDDGGTTYNEQFF. Partial CDR3 DNA: TGCAGCGTTGATGACGGAGGGACTACCTACAATGAG.

With regard to this clone: From the germline J gene comes the end of the CDR3, since the read stops 3 residues before it. V usage is TRBV7-9 and J usage is TRBJ1-2, with unresolved D. The CDR3 length is 14 residues. The germline gives CDR1 SEHNR, CDR2 FQNEAQ (reference sequence). Here the CDR3 reads CASSQIRRAGGYTF. The CDR3 bases that were read are TGTGCCAGCAGCCAGATTAGACGGGCGGGCGGC.

On this clone itself: The read falls 3 residues short of the CDR3 end, and the missing part is taken from the germline J gene. The chain combines TRBV30 with TRBJ1-2; 9 bases line up with TRBD1. The V segment lost 3 bases and the J segment 6 bases; nucleotides outside the gene matches: 8. CDR3 size: 14 residues. Germline V gene data show CDR1 as GTSNPN and CDR2 as SVGIG (reference sequence). The CDR3 protein is CAWSANRDRDGYTF. The CDR3 bases that were read are TGTGCCTGGAGCGCAAACCGGGACAGGGATGGC.

A word on this clone: The read finishes 3 residues shy of the CDR3 end, and the germline J gene is used to complete it. The genes are TRBV29-1 and TRBJ2-2, with D tentatively TRBD1 (5 bases). The CDR3 is 12 residues long. Germline V gene sequence: CDR1 SQVTM, CDR2 ANQGSEA. The CDR3 is CSVRPQGPALFF. Partial CDR3 DNA: TGCAGCGTCCGCCCCCAGGGCCCGGCG.

The CDR3 bases that were read are TGTGCCAGCAGCCCCTGGGGCAGGGGGCAGGAGACC. Translation: CASSPWGRGQET. From start to end, the CDR3 is CASSPWGRGQETQYF. This chain connects TRBV11-2 to TRBJ2-5; 8 nucleotides line up with TRBD1. The read gets to within 3 residues of the CDR3 end, and the germline J gene fills in the rest. V lost 5 bases and J lost 5; bases outside the gene matches: 10. CDR1 is SGHAT and CDR2 is FQNNGV in the germline V gene. The CDR3 is made up of 15 amino acids. Variable domain in full (rest from reference TRBV11-2 and TRBJ2-5): EAGVAQSPRYKIIEKRQSVAFWCNPISGHATLYWYQQILGQGPKLLIQFQNNGVVDDSQLPKDRFSAERLKGVDSTLKIQPAKLEDSAVYLCASSPWGRGQETQYFGPGTRLLVL.

With respect to this clone: The read ends 3 residues early relative to the CDR3; the germline J gene fills the gap. This sequence joins TRBV20-1 and TRBJ2-7, with D possibly matching TRBD1 (6 bases). CDR1 is DFQATT, CDR2 SNEGSKA, per germline (reference sequence). Trimming shortened V by 0 bases and J by 3 bases, and 12 bases separated the two germline ends. The CDR3 covers 14 residues. The CDR3 protein is CSARDPDRGYEQYF. The part of the CDR3 DNA that was read is TGCAGTGCTAGAGATCCGGACAGAGGCTACGAG.

Details on this clone: The CDR3 goes on 3 residues after the read ends, and that part is filled in from the germline J gene. This chain joins TRBV30 and TRBJ2-1; 7 nucleotides match TRBD2. This CDR3 comprises 13 residues. CDR1 GTSNPN and CDR2 SVGIG come from the germline V gene (reference sequence). V trimming: 6 bases; J trimming: 6 bases; junction bases outside the gene matches: 8. The DNA read from the CDR3 is TGTGCCTGCCTCTCCGCGGGGGTCAATGAG. Its translation is CACLSAGVNE. Given in full, the CDR3 is CACLSAGVNEQFF.

A note on this clone: The sequence runs out 3 residues before the end of the CDR3; the remainder is reconstructed from the germline J gene. The rearrangement joins TRBV29-1 to TRBJ2-2; D perhaps matches TRBD2 (5 bases). Germline values: CDR1 SQVTM, CDR2 ANQGSEA. This CDR3 is 13 amino acids long. Between the trimmed V and J ends, which lost 5 bases and 1 base, there was a span of 8 bases. The CDR3 here is CSVYSGNTGELFF. CDR3 DNA, as far as it was read: TGCAGCGTTTACAGCGGGAACACCGGGGAG.

With respect to this clone: Read data end 3 residues before the CDR3 end; the end is taken from the germline J gene. The rearrangement uses TRBV19 and TRBJ1-1, with D maybe TRBD1 (6 bases). Germline CDR1 and CDR2: LNHDA and SQIVND (reference sequence). V was clipped by 2 bases and J by 4 bases, with 11 bases between them. This CDR3 is built from 14 residues. The part of the CDR3 DNA that was read is TGTGCCAGTAGTATATTACAGGGACGCACTGAA. This gives the protein CASSILQGRTE. The full-length CDR3 reads as CASSILQGRTEAFF.

About this clone: The read ends 3 residues early relative to the CDR3; the germline J gene fills the gap. The rearrangement links TRBV7-9 to TRBJ2-5; the D gene is possibly TRBD1 (5 bases). The CDR3 totals 15 residues. V gave up 4 bases and J gave up 2 bases, with 14 bases separating them. The germline V gene encodes CDR1 SEHNR and CDR2 FQNEAQ (reference sequence). Incomplete CDR3 DNA: TGTGCCAGCAGCTCGTACCTGGACACACAAGAGACC. Protein sequence: CASSSYLDTQET. The CDR3 in full is CASSSYLDTQETQYF. The complete variable domain, with remaining parts taken from reference TRBV7-9 and TRBJ2-5, reads DTGVSQNPRHKITKRGQNVTFRCDPISEHNRLYWYRQTLGQGPEFLTYFQNEAQLEKSRLLSDRFSAERPKGSFSTLEIQRTEQGDSAMYLCASSSYLDTQETQYFGPGTRLLVL.

Turning to this clone: The sequence runs out 3 residues before the end of the CDR3; the remainder is reconstructed from the germline J gene. The chain has TRBV10-3 and TRBJ2-3, with D possibly matching TRBD2 (6 bases). The CDR3 consists of 14 residues. The V and J ends lost 2 bases and 8 bases respectively, with 14 bases between them. Per the germline V gene, CDR1 is ENHRY and CDR2 is SYGVKD. The CDR3 here is CAISEPRLERTQYF. Incomplete CDR3 DNA: TGTGCCATCAGTGAGCCCCGACTAGAACGTACG.

A remark on this clone: The CDR3 extends 3 residues past the end of the read, so its final part is completed from the germline J gene. The gene calls are TRBV18 and TRBJ1-4, with TRBD1 matching 9 bases. Trimming took 4 bases from V and 4 from J; bases not matched to a gene: 4. The CDR3 totals 15 residues. CDR1 KGHSH and CDR2 LQKENI come from the germline V gene. The CDR3 here is CASSHRDRDNEKLFF. The DNA read from the CDR3 is TGTGCCAGCTCACACCGGGACAGGGATAATGAAAAA.

Incomplete CDR3 DNA: TGTGCCAGCAGCCCCGACAGGGGATTCTATGGC. Translating it yields CASSPDRGFYG. The complete CDR3 reads CASSPDRGFYGYTF. V is TRBV13 and J is TRBJ1-2, with 8 nucleotides matching TRBD1. The read comes to an end 3 residues before the CDR3 does, leaving the germline J gene to fill in the end. This CDR3 spans 14 amino acids. Germline V gene sequence: CDR1 PRHDT, CDR2 FYEKMQ (reference sequence). V lost 5 bases and J lost 4; bases outside the gene matches: 6.

Turning to this clone: The read finishes 3 residues shy of the CDR3 end, and the germline J gene is used to complete it. The rearrangement links TRBV2 to TRBJ2-2, with 8 positions matching TRBD2. CDR1 SNHLY and CDR2 FYNNEI come from the germline V gene. The CDR3 contains 18 residues. V dropped 2 bases and J dropped 2; count of bases not matched to a gene: 10. The CDR3 loop reads CASSETGHLAGNTGELFF. The covered CDR3 bases are TGTGCCAGCAGTGAAACAGGGCATCTAGCGGGTAACACCGGGGAG.

Details on this clone: With the read ending 3 residues before the CDR3 end, the germline J gene is used to fill in that end. V usage is TRBV6-1 and J usage is TRBJ2-1, with D perhaps matching TRBD1 or TRBD2 (5 bases each). Per germline, CDR1 MNHNS and CDR2 SASEGT. Trimming took 3 bases from V and 1 from J, leaving 7 bases between them. This CDR3 has 14 amino acids. This CDR3 reads CASSDRESYNEQFF. The part of the CDR3 DNA that was read is TGTGCCAGCAGTGACAGGGAGTCCTACAATGAG.

Comment on this clone: The read terminates 3 residues before the CDR3 end, so the remaining end is supplied by the germline J gene. The chain couples TRBV7-2 to TRBJ2-7, with TRBD2 matching 12 bases. Unmatched junction bases numbered 4, after V lost 1 base and J lost 6 bases. The CDR3 runs 15 residues. Germline V gene lookup returns CDR1 SGHTA and CDR2 FQGNSA. CDR3 DNA (partial): TGTGCCAGCAGCTTAGTCTCTAGCGGGGGGGCCGAG. Translated: CASSLVSSGGAE. The whole CDR3 protein reads CASSLVSSGGAEQYF.

Concerning this clone itself: Germline is not matched at one junction end, which may reflect a read error. The read finishes 3 residues shy of the CDR3 end, and the germline J gene is used to complete it. The chain recombines TRBV18 with TRBJ1-1; D is possibly TRBD1 (6 bases). Germline lookup yields CDR1 KGHSH and CDR2 LQKENI. The CDR3 runs 15 residues. The covered CDR3 bases are TGTGCCAGCCCACCACCGTCAGGGGCGAATACTGAA. This gives the protein CASPPPSGANTE. The CDR3, in full, reads CASPPPSGANTEAFF. The whole variable domain, filled in from reference TRBV18 and TRBJ1-1, reads NAGVMQNPRHLVRRRGQEARLRCSPMKGHSHVYWYRQLPEEGLKFMVYLQKENIIDESGMPKERFSAEFPKEGPSILRIQQVVRGDSAAYFCASPPPSGANTEAFFGQGTRLTVV.